A selection of T cell receptor beta chains follows, all from one sample in a study of blood T cell repertoires in COVID-19. This table comes from immunoSEQ multiplex PCR, and its TCRdb copy is limited to in-frame clones, with some not included. This table has about 120,000 clones, 85% appearing once. Source material: peripheral blood. These receptor sequences come from a human donor in a cohort sampled during active COVID-19. Both conserved end residues are part of each CDR3. The D gene is left open where the match is weak. The listing skips clone size in some rows; elsewhere it reads once, few, many or a size class.

size: NA; V: TRBV5-6; D: NA; J: TRBJ1-1; DNA: TGTGCCAGCAGGACTCGGGTCACTGAAGCTTTCTTT; CDR3: CASRTRVTEAFF
size: once; V: TRBV6-1; D: TRBD1; J: TRBJ2-7; DNA: TGTGCCAGCAGCGAAGCCGGGACAGGCTCCTACGAGCAGTACTTC; CDR3: CASSEAGTGSYEQYF
size: NA; V: TRBV7-2; D: NA; J: TRBJ2-1; DNA: TGTGCCAGCAGCTTAGTTGCGGGGGCGTACAATGAGCAGTTCTTC; CDR3: CASSLVAGAYNEQFF
size: NA; V: TRBV19; D: NA; J: TRBJ2-4; DNA: TGTGCCAGTAGTATAGATGCGGGGATTAAAAACATTCAGTACTTC; CDR3: CASSIDAGIKNIQYF
size: NA; V: TRBV5-1; D: TRBD1; J: TRBJ2-5; DNA: TGCGCCAGCAGCTCCACAGGGGTGGGAGAGACCCAGTACTTC; CDR3: CASSSTGVGETQYF
size: NA; V: TRBV4-1; D: TRBD2; J: TRBJ2-3; DNA: TGCGCCAGCAGCCAAGATTCGGCGGGGGGGCCGAATACGCAGTATTTT; CDR3: CASSQDSAGGPNTQYF
size: few; V: TRBV6-6; D: TRBD1; J: TRBJ1-1; DNA: TGTGCCAGCAGCCCGGGACAGCTAAAGCGTGAAGCTTTCTTT; CDR3: CASSPGQLKREAFF
size: NA; V: TRBV29-1; D: TRBD1; J: TRBJ1-1; DNA: TGCAGCGTTGAAGAGGGGACAGGGCGAACTGAAGCTTTCTTT; CDR3: CSVEEGTGRTEAFF
size: NA; V: TRBV12-3/TRBV12-4; D: TRBD1; J: TRBJ1-2; DNA: TGTGCCAACAGTTCCTACAGGGGTGGTGGCTACACCTTC; CDR3: CANSSYRGGGYTF
size: NA; V: TRBV24-1; D: TRBD2; J: TRBJ2-1; DNA: TGTGCCACCAGTGGGAGACTAGCGGGAAATGAGCAGTTCTTC; CDR3: CATSGRLAGNEQFF
size: NA; V: TRBV18; D: NA; J: TRBJ1-6; DNA: TGTGCCAGCTCACCGAGTTCCTCGTCCCATAATTCACCCCTCCACTTT; CDR3: CASSPSSSSHNSPLHF
size: NA; V: TRBV5-6; D: NA; J: TRBJ1-6; DNA: TGTGCCAGCAGCGGTAGGGGATGGGGAAATTCACCCCTCCACTTT; CDR3: CASSGRGWGNSPLHF
size: NA; V: TRBV5-1; D: NA; J: TRBJ2-3; DNA: TGCGCCAGCAGCCTCGCGGCGGCAGATACGCAGTATTTT; CDR3: CASSLAAADTQYF
size: NA; V: TRBV18; D: TRBD1; J: TRBJ2-7; DNA: TGTGCCAGCTCACCACCAGGCTTATTCCGACAGGGAGCCTACGAGCAGTACTTC; CDR3: CASSPPGLFRQGAYEQYF
size: NA; V: TRBV19; D: TRBD1; J: TRBJ1-5; DNA: TGTGCCAGTAGTATCCAGGGGGCGATAGTATTACCCAATCAGCCCCAGCATTTT; CDR3: CASSIQGAIVLPNQPQHF
size: few; V: TRBV25-1; D: TRBD1; J: TRBJ1-1; DNA: TGTGCCAGCAGTGCCACCGGACAGGGGAGCTCTTTCTTT; CDR3: CASSATGQGSSFF
size: NA; V: TRBV2; D: NA; J: TRBJ1-5; DNA: TGTGCCAGCAGTGGGGGGAGGAGCAATCAGCCCCAGCATTTT; CDR3: CASSGGRSNQPQHF
size: once; V: TRBV3-1/TRBV3-2; D: NA; J: TRBJ1-2; DNA: TGTGCCAGCAGCCAAGGAGTAACTAACTATGGCTACACCTTC; CDR3: CASSQGVTNYGYTF
size: NA; V: TRBV19; D: NA; J: TRBJ1-2; DNA: TGTGCCAGTAACCCTGGGGCCTCCCACTATGGCTACACCTTC; CDR3: CASNPGASHYGYTF
size: NA; V: TRBV29-1; D: TRBD2; J: TRBJ2-7; DNA: TGCAGCGCCTCCTTGGGGTTAGCGGGGACCTACGAGCAGTACTTC; CDR3: CSASLGLAGTYEQYF
size: NA; V: TRBV5-1; D: TRBD1; J: TRBJ1-2; DNA: TGCGCCAGCAGCTTGGTCGGACAGGGGGGTAGTCTCTATGGCTACACCTTC; CDR3: CASSLVGQGGSLYGYTF
size: NA; V: TRBV11-3; D: NA; J: TRBJ2-2; DNA: TGTGCCAGCAGCTTACGGGGGAGCACCGGGGAGCTGTTTTTT; CDR3: CASSLRGSTGELFF
size: NA; V: TRBV7-2; D: TRBD2; J: TRBJ2-1; DNA: TGTGCCAGCAGCTCGACTAGCGGGGCCAGCAATGAGCAGTTCTTC; CDR3: CASSSTSGASNEQFF
size: few; V: TRBV19; D: TRBD1; J: TRBJ2-5; DNA: TGTGCCAGTAGCACGGGGACAGAGGTTCGGCAAGAGACCCAGTACTTC; CDR3: CASSTGTEVRQETQYF
size: NA; V: TRBV29-1; D: TRBD1; J: TRBJ1-1; DNA: TGCAGCGTTGAAGAACCCTTGACAGGGGGAGGAATAGCTTTCTTT; CDR3: CSVEEPLTGGGIAFF
size: NA; V: TRBV9; D: TRBD2; J: TRBJ2-2; DNA: TGTGCCAGCAGCGTAGATGGGGGACTAGCGAACACCGGGGAGCTGTTTTTT; CDR3: CASSVDGGLANTGELFF
size: NA; V: TRBV29-1; D: TRBD1; J: TRBJ2-2; DNA: TGCAGCGTTAAGACGGACAGGGGCGGGGAGCTGTTTTTT; CDR3: CSVKTDRGGELFF
size: NA; V: TRBV24-1; D: NA; J: TRBJ1-2; DNA: TGTGCCACCAGTGGCCGGGAATCGGGCTATGGCTACACCTTC; CDR3: CATSGRESGYGYTF
size: NA; V: TRBV29-1; D: NA; J: TRBJ2-3; DNA: TGCAGCGTTGTTCTGGATACGCAGTATTTT; CDR3: CSVVLDTQYF
size: NA; V: TRBV19; D: TRBD1; J: TRBJ1-2; DNA: TGTGCCAGTAGTGATCCGTCAGGGGGCGTCTATGGCTACACCTTC; CDR3: CASSDPSGGVYGYTF
size: once; V: TRBV7-2; D: TRBD1; J: TRBJ1-1; DNA: TGTGCCAGCAGCTTCACCGGGACAGGGGACTTCAACACTGAAGCTTTCTTT; CDR3: CASSFTGTGDFNTEAFF
size: once; V: TRBV12-3/TRBV12-4; D: NA; J: TRBJ2-1; DNA: TGTGCCACTACTCGCGGGGTGGGGAATGAGCAGTTCTTC; CDR3: CATTRGVGNEQFF
size: NA; V: TRBV4-2; D: NA; J: TRBJ2-7; DNA: TGTGCCAGCAGCCAAGGAGGAGACAGATCCTACGAGCAGTACTTC; CDR3: CASSQGGDRSYEQYF
size: NA; V: TRBV11-2; D: NA; J: TRBJ1-5; DNA: TGTGCCAGCAGCTTAGGCCCAGGAAGCAATCAGCCCCAGCATTTT; CDR3: CASSLGPGSNQPQHF
size: NA; V: TRBV2; D: NA; J: TRBJ1-5; DNA: TGTGCCAGCAGTGGAGGCGGGTCTAGCAATCAGCCCCAGCATTTT; CDR3: CASSGGGSSNQPQHF
size: NA; V: TRBV4-1; D: NA; J: TRBJ1-1; DNA: TGCGCCAGCAGCCAAGATTGGCGGGGGGCGGCCGGGATCACTGAAGCTTTCTTT; CDR3: CASSQDWRGAAGITEAFF